This T cell receptor (beta chain) derives from a study of blood T cell repertoires in COVID-19. Study information: Some COVID-19 samples were acute and others convalescent; all came from the United States, Italy and Spain. T cells, B-cell-depleted T cells, or PBMCs supplied cDNA or gDNA.

In the study's own analysis: Quantification of nucleated cells was approximated via reference gene primer amplification. Clones were read by immunoSEQ multiplex PCR, and TCRdb kept only the in-frame ones, dropping some. From that table come the V and J calls and clone size; the DNA was used to work out D and trimming. The sample has 84,000 or so clones; under 85% are singletons. Germline loops: CDR1 SGDLS, CDR2 YYNGEE. Between the trimmed V and J ends, which lost 0 bases and 0 bases, there was a span of 11 bases. The CDR3 has 16 amino acids. This clone came up once. This clonotype was obtained from a woman over 75 with acute or convalescent COVID-19. J is TRBJ2-3 and V is TRBV9, with D uncertain. The specimen was peripheral blood. This CDR3 is CASSVVGATSTDTQYF. The CDR3 DNA sequence: TGTGCCAGCAGCGTAGTGGGCGCGACCAGCACAGATACGCAGTATTTT.